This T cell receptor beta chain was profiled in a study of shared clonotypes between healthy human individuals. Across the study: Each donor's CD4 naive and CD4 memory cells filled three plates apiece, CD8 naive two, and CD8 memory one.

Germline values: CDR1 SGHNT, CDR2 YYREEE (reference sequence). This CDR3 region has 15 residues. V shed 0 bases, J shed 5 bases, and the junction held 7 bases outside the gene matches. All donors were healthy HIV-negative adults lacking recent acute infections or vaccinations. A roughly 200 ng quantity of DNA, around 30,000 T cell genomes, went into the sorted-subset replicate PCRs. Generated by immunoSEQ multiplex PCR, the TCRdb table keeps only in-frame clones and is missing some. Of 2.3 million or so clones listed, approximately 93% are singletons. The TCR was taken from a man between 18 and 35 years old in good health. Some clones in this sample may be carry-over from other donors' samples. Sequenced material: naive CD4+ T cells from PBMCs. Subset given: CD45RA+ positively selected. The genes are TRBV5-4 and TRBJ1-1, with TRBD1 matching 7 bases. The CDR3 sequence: CASSLGQGVFTEAFF. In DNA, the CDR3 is TGTGCCAGCAGCTTGGGACAGGGTGTTTTTACTGAAGCTTTCTTT. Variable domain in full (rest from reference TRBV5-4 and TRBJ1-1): ETGVTQSPTHLIKTRGQQVTLRCSSQSGHNTVSWYQQALGQGPQFIFQYYREEENGRGNFPPRFSGLQFPNYSSELNVNALELDDSALYLCASSLGQGVFTEAFFGQGTRLTVV.